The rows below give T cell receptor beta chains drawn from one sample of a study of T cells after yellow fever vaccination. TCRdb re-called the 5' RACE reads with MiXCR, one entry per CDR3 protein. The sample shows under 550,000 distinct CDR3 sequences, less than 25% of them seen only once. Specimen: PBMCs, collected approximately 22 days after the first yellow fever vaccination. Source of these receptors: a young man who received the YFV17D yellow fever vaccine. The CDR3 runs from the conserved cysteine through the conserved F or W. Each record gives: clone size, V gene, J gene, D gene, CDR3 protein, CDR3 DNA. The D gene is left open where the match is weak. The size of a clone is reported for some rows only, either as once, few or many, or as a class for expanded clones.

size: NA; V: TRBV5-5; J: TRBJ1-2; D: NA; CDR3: CASSLKGKDYGYTF; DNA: TGTGCCAGCAGCTTGAAGGGGAAGGACTATGGCTACACCTTC
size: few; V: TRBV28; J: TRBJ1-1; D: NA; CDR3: CASSLQAEAFF; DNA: TGTGCCAGCAGTTTACAGGCTGAAGCTTTCTTT
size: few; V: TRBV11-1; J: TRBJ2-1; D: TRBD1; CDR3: CASSFTPGQGGIYNEQFF; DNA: TGTGCCAGCAGCTTCACCCCGGGACAGGGGGGGATCTACAATGAGCAGTTCTTC
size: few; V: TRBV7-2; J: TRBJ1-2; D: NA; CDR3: CASSLVQLYGYTF; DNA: TGTGCCAGCAGCTTAGTACAGCTCTATGGCTACACCTTC
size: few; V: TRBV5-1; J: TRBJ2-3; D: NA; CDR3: CASSLGVGRDTQYF; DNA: TGCGCCAGCAGCTTAGGGGTCGGTAGAGATACGCAGTATTTT
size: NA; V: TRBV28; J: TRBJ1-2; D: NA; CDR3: CASKEGNYGYTF; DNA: TGTGCCAGCAAGGAGGGGAACTATGGCTACACCTTC
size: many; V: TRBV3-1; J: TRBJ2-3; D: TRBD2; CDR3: CASSLPGLGTDTQYF; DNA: TGTGCCAGCAGCCTTCCGGGACTAGGCACAGATACGCAGTATTTT
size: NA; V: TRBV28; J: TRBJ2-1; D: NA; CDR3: CASTRERLWFFF; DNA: TGTGCCAGCACCAGGGAGAGGCTCTGGTTCTTCTTC
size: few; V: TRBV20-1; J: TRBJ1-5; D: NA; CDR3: CSARDYQGDQPQHF; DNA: TGCAGTGCTAGAGATTACCAGGGAGATCAGCCCCAGCATTTT
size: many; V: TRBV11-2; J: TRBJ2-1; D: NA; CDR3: CASSLVATYNEQFF; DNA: TGTGCCAGCAGCTTAGTTGCTACCTACAATGAGCAGTTCTTC
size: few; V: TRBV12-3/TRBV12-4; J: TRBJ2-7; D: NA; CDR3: CASSFNSYEQYF; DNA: TGTGCCAGCAGTTTTAACTCCTACGAGCAGTACTTC
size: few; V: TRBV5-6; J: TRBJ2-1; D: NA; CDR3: CARSPAGQHNEQFF; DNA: TGTGCCAGGAGCCCCGCGGGACAGCACAATGAGCAGTTCTTC
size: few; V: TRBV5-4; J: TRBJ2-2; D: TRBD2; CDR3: CASSFWSSGVNTGELFF; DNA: TGTGCCAGCAGCTTTTGGTCTAGCGGGGTGAACACCGGGGAGCTGTTTTTT
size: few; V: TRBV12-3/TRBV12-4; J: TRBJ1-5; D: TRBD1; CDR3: CASSPPGQGYQPQHF; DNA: TGTGCCAGCAGTCCTCCGGGACAGGGGTATCAGCCCCAGCATTTT
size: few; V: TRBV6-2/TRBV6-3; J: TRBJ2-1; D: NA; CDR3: CASSGRDPIYNEQFF; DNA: TGTGCCAGCAGTGGCCGGGACCCTATCTACAATGAGCAGTTCTTC
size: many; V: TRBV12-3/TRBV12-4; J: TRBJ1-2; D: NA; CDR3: CASSPGSYGYTF; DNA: TGTGCCAGCAGCCCGGGATCTTATGGCTACACCTTC
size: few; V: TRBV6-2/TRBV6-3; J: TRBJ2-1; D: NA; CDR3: CASNSVGVSNNEQFF; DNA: TGTGCCAGCAATTCAGTTGGGGTGTCGAACAATGAGCAGTTCTTC
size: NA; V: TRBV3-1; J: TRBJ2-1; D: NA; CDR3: CASSQDLRGNEQFF; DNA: TGTGCCAGCAGCCAAGATCTAAGGGGCAATGAGCAGTTCTTC
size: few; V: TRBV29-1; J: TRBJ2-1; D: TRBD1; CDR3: CSVEDHRGLGNEQFF; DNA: TGCAGCGTTGAAGATCACAGGGGGCTGGGGAATGAGCAGTTCTTC
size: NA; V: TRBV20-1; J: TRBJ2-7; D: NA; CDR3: CSARDWDGAYEQYF; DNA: TGCAGTGCTAGAGATTGGGACGGAGCCTACGAGCAGTACTTC
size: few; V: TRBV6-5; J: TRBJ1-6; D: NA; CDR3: CASSYSVSAPLHF; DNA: TGTGCCAGCAGTTACTCCGTCAGCGCACCCCTCCACTTT
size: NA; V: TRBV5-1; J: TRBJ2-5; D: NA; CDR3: CASSLEWQGLQETQYF; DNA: TGCGCCAGCAGCTTGGAATGGCAGGGGCTACAAGAGACCCAGTACTTC
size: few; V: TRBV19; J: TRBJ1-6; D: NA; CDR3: CASSIGTRGGSYNSPLHF; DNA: TGTGCCAGTAGTATAGGAACGAGGGGTGGCTCCTATAATTCACCCCTCCACTTT
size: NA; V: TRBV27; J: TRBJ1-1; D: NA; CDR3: CASSFNWVGTEAFF; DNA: TGTGCCAGCAGTTTTAACTGGGTAGGGACTGAAGCTTTCTTT
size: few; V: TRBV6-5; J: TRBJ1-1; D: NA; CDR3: CASSYGGTLNTEAFF; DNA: TGTGCCAGCAGTTACGGGGGGACACTGAACACTGAAGCTTTCTTT
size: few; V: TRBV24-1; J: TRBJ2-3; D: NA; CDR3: CATSDAAEDTQYF; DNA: TGTGCCACCAGTGATGCGGCCGAAGATACGCAGTATTTT
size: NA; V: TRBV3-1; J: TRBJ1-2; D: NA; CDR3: CASSQGGLQFYGYTF; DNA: TGTGCCAGCAGCCAAGGGGGCCTACAGTTCTATGGCTACACCTTC
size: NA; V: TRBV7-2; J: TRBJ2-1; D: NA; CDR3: CASSTRQVSYNEQFF; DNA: TGTGCCAGCAGCACCCGACAGGTTTCCTACAATGAGCAGTTCTTC
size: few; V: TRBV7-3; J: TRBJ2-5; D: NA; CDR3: CASSLKIGPSETQYF; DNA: TGTGCCAGCAGCTTAAAGATAGGGCCATCGGAGACCCAGTACTTC
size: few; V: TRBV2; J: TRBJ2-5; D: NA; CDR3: CASSEYPPGMRETQYF; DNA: TGTGCCAGCAGTGAATATCCCCCCGGGATGCGAGAGACCCAGTACTTC
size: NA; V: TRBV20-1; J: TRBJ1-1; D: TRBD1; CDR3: CSARDRQGWYTEAFF; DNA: TGCAGTGCTAGAGACAGACAGGGGTGGTACACTGAAGCTTTCTTT
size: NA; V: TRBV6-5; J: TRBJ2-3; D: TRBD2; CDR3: CASSYSPGGRSRTDTQYF; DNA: TGTGCCAGCAGTTACTCGCCGGGAGGGAGATCCCGAACAGATACGCAGTATTTT
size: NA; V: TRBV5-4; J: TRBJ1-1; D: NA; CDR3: CASSWGHQGNTEAFF; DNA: TGTGCCAGCAGCTGGGGACATCAAGGGAACACTGAAGCTTTCTTT
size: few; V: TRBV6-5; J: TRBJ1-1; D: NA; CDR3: CATHSSRFEAFF; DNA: TGTGCCACTCACAGTTCAAGATTTGAAGCTTTCTTT
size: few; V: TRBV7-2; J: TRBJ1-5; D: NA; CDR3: CASSLVVGKQPQHF; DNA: TGTGCCAGCAGCTTAGTGGTGGGTAAACAGCCCCAGCATTTT
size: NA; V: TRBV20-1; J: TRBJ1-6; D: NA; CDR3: CSARSQGPIGSPLHF; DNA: TGCAGTGCTAGATCACAGGGCCCTATTGGTTCACCCCTCCACTTT
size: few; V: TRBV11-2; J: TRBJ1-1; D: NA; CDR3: CASSLSAEDTEAFF; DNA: TGTGCCAGCAGCTTAAGTGCGGAGGACACTGAAGCTTTCTTT
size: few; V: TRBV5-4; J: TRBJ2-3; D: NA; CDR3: CASSLRSPITDTQYF; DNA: TGTGCCAGCAGCTTGAGATCTCCAATCACAGATACGCAGTATTTT
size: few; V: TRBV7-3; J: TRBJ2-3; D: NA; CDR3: CASSPHRPDTQYF; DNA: TGTGCCAGCAGCCCTCACAGGCCAGATACGCAGTATTTT
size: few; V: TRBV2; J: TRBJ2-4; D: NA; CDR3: CASRETQGQEPKNIQYF; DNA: TGTGCCAGCAGAGAAACTCAGGGACAAGAACCCAAAAACATTCAGTACTTC
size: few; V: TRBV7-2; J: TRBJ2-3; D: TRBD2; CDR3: CASSLVGGGMQYF; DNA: TGTGCCAGCAGCTTAGTTGGGGGGGGAATGCAGTATTTT
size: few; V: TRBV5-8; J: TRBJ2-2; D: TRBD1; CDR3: CASSFLQGAIIPGELFF; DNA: TGTGCCAGCAGTTTCCTACAGGGGGCGATCATACCCGGGGAGCTGTTTTTT
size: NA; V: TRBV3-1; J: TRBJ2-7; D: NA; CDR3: CASSTGPHYEQYF; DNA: TGTGCCAGCTCTACAGGGCCCCACTACGAGCAGTACTTC
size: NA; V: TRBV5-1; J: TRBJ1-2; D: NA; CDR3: CASSLVPTGPDVNYGYTF; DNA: TGCGCCAGCAGCTTGGTACCCACAGGGCCTGATGTTAACTATGGCTACACCTTC
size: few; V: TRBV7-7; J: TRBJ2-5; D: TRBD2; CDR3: CASSLEFSPAGREETQYF; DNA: TGTGCCAGCAGCTTAGAGTTTTCGCCAGCGGGGAGAGAAGAGACCCAGTACTTC
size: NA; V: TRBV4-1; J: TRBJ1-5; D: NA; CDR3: CASSHQSRGGSQPQHF; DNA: TGCGCCAGCAGCCACCAATCCAGGGGAGGCAGTCAGCCCCAGCATTTT
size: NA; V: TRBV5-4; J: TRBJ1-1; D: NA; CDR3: CASSSAAVQGTEAFF; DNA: TGTGCCAGCAGCTCGGCCGCAGTACAGGGTACTGAAGCTTTCTTT
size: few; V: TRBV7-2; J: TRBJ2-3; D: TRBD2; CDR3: CASSLAPRTGAGGGIDTQYF; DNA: TGTGCCAGCAGCTTAGCCCCACGAACTGGAGCGGGGGGGGGAATAGATACGCAGTATTTT
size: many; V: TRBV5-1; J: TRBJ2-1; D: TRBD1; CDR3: CASSLAGQGYNEQFF; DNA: TGCGCCAGCAGCTTGGCCGGACAGGGCTACAATGAGCAGTTCTTC